This record concerns one T cell receptor beta chain sequence. The protocol was immunoSEQ multiplex PCR, while the TCRdb copy is restricted to in-frame clones and leaves out a portion. The sample lists about 440,000 clones; approximately 90% were seen once. The source of the sample is a study of Ad26.COV2.S vaccination and SARS-CoV-2 variants. The ends were cut back, 8 bases at V and 0 bases at J, with 10 bases in the middle. This CDR3 is built from 13 residues. Germline V gene data show CDR1 as MDHEN and CDR2 as SYDVKM. Stated treatment: about 20 received Ad26.COV2.S at low or high dose, single or two shots; about 5 received placebo; per-sample allocation not given. It was on day 63 after the first vaccine or placebo injection that samples were taken.

The specimen was peripheral blood, collected in a trial of Ad26.COV2.S vaccine versus placebo. This receptor was obtained from a person aged 18-65 years who received the Ad26.COV2.S COVID-19 vaccine or a placebo. The chain couples TRBV28 to TRBJ1-1; D gene uncertain. CDR3 in amino acids: CASGEGLNTEAFF. The CDR3 nucleotides are TGTGCCAGCGGGGAAGGGTTGAACACTGAAGCTTTCTTT. Filled out from reference TRBV28 and TRBJ1-1, the complete variable domain reads DVKVTQSSRYLVKRTGEKVFLECVQDMDHENMFWYRQDPGLGLRLIYFSYDVKMKEKGDIPEGYSVSREKKERFSLILESASTNQTSMYLCASGEGLNTEAFFGQGTRLTVV.